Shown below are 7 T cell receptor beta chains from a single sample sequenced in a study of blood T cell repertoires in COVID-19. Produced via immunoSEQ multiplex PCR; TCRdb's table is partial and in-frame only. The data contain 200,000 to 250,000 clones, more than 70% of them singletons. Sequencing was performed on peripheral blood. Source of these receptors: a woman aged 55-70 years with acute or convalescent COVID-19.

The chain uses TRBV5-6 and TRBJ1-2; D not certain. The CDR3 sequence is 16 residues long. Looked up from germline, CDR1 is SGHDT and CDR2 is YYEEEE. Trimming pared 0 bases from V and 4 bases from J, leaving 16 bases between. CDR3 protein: CASSLAQPGSLYGYTF. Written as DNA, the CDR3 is TGTGCCAGCAGCTTGGCTCAACCGGGGTCCCTCTATGGCTACACCTTC.

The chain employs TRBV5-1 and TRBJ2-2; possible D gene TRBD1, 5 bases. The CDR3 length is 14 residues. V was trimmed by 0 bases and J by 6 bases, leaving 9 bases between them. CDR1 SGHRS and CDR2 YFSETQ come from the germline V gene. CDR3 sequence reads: CASSLVQGPGELFF. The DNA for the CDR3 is TGCGCCAGCAGCTTGGTCCAGGGTCCCGGGGAGCTGTTTTTT.

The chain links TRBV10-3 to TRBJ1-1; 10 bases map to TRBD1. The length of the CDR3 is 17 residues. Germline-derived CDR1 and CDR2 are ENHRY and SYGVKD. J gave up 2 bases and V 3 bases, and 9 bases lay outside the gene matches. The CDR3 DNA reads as TGTGCCATCAGTGACCCGCCTCGGACAGGGGGAAACACTGAAGCTTTCTTT. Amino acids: CAISDPPRTGGNTEAFF.

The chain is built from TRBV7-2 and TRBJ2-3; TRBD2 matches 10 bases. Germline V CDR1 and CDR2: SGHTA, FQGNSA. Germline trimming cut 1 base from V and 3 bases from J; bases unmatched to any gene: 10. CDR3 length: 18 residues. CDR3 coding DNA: TGTGCCAGCAGCTTAGTCGTGGCTAGCGGGGGCCGGACAGATACGCAGTATTTT. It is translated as CASSLVVASGGRTDTQYF.

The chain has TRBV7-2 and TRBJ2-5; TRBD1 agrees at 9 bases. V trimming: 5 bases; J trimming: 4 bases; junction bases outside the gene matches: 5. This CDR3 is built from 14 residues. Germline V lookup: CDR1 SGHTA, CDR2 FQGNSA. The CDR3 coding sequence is TGTGCCAGCAGCCGGCACAGGGGGCTAGAGACCCAGTACTTC. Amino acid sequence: CASSRHRGLETQYF.

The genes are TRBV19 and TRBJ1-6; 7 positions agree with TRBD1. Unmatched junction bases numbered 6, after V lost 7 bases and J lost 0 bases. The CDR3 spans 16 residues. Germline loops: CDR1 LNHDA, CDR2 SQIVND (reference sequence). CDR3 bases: TGTGCCAGTAAGGGACAGACCGGCTCCTATAATTCACCCCTCCACTTT. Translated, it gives CASKGQTGSYNSPLHF.

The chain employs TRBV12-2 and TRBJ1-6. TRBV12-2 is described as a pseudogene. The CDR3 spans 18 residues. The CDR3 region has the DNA TGTGCAAGTCGCTTAGTCCATAGCGCGGTCTTATATAATTCACCCCTCCACTTT. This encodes CASRLVHSAVLYNSPLHF.